The clone carrying this TCR beta chain was seen many times. Its antigen is not known. These data are taken from a study of molecular identifiers for immune sequencing clone quantification. The CDR3 covers 14 residues. Trimming cost V 5 bases and J 2 bases, with 12 bases left between them. Using its own MiXCR run on the PCR reads, TCRdb lists one record per CDR3 protein. The sample shows about 640,000 distinct CDR3 sequences, less than 20% of them seen only once. The study, taken as a whole, reports: Effector cells kept over 97% of their molecules in clones above 20 RNA copies, while naive cells kept under 1% there. Jurkat TCR RNA spiked in from one cell could reportedly be detected among 1 million or so naive cells.

Each library that profiled naive CD8 cells came from approximately 20,000 to 1,000,000 sorted cells with 10%, 30% or 50% RNA. Naive CD8 T cells were sorted as CD8+CD4-CCR7+CD45RA+. The source is a human donor in good health. Some libraries in this study had Jurkat cell RNA spiked in. This chain links TRBV12-3 or TRBV12-4 with TRBJ1-1, with a tentative D call TRBD1 (6 bases). The sample was naive CD8+ T cells from blood, with Jurkat cell RNA spiked in. Sample subset: FACS-sorted CD8+CD4-CCR7+CD45RA+ naive T cells. DNA of the CDR3: TGTGCCAGCAGTGCCCACAGGGAAAACACTGAAGCTTTCTTT. This sequence encodes CASSAHRENTEAFF.